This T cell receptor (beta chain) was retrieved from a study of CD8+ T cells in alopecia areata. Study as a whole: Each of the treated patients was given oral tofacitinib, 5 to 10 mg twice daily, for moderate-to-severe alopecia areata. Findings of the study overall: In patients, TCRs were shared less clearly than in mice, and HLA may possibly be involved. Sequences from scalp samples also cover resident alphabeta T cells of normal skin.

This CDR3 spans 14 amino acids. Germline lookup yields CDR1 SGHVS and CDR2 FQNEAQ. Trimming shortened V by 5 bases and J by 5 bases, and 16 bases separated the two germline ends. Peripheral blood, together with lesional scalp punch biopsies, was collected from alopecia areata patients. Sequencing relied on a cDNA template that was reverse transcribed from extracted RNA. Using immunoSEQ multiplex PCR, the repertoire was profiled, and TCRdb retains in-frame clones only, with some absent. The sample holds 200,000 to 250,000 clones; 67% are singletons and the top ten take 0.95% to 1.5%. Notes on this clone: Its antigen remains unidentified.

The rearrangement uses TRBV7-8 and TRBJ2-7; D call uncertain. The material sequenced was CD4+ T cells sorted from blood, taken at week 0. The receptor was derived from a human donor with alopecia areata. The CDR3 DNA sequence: TGTGCCAGCAGCGACCGTAGATTCGTAGACGAGCAGTACTTC. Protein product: CASSDRRFVDEQYF.